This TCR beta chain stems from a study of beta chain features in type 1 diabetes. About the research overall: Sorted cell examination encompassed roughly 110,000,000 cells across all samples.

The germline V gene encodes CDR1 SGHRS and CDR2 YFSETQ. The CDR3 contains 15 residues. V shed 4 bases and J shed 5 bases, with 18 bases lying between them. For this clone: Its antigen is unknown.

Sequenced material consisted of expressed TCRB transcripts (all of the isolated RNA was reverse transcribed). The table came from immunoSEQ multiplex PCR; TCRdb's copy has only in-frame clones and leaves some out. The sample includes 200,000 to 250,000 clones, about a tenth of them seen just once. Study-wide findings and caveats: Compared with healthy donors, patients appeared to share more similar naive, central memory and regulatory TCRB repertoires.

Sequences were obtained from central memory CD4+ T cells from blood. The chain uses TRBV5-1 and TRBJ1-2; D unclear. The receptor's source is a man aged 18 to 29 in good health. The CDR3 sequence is CASSTGVAASYGYTF. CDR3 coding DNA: TGCGCCAGCAGCACGGGAGTGGCGGCGTCATATGGCTACACCTTC. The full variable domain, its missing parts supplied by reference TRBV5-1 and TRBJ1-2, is KAGVTQTPRYLIKTRGQQVTLSCSPISGHRSVSWYQQTPGQGLQFLFEYFSETQRNKGNFPGRFSGRQFSNSRSEMNVSTLELGDSALYLCASSTGVAASYGYTFGSGTRLTVV.